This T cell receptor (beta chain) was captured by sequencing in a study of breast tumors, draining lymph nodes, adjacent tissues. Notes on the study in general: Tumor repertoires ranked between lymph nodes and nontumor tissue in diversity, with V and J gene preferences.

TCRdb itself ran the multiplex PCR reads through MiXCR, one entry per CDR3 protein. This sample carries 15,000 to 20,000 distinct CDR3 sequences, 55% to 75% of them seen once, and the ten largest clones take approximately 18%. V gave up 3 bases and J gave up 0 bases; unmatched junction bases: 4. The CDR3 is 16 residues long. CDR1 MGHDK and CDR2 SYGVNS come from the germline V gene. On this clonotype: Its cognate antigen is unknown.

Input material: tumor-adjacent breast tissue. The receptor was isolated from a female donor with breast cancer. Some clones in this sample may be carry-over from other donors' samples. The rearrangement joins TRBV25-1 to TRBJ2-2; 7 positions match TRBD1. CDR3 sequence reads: CASSDAGTANTGELFF. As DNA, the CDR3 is TGTGCCAGCAGTGATGCCGGGACAGCGAACACCGGGGAGCTGTTTTTT.